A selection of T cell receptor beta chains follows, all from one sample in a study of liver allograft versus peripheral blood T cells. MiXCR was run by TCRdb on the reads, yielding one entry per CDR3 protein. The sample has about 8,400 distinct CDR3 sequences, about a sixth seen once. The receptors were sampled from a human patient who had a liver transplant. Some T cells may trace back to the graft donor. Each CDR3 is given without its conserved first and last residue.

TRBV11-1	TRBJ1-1	ASSLQGGHTEAF
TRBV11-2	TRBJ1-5	ASSLTGNNQPQH
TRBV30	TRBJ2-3	AWSLGLAGGTDTQY
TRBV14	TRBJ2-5	ASRRTGGRETQY
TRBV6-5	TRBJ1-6	ASSYSPRGPSPLN
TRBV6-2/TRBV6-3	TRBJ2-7	ASRDTTGGRPYEQY
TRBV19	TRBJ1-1	ASSIRGSEAF
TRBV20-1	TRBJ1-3	SAARDSGNTIY
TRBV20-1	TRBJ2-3	SAPQGSGVVNTQY
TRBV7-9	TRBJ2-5	ASSSLTEFETQY
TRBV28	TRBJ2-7	ASSAAGTGSYEQY
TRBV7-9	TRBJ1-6	ASSASNSPLH
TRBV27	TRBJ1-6	ASSLQGYSPLH
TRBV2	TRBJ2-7	ASRPDRAREQY
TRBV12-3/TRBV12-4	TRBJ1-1	ASSLFGNTEAF
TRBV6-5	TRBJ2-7	GARRHKQY
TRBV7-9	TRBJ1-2	ASSSLVRTFYGYT
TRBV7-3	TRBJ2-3	ASSLRGLRATGTTDTQY
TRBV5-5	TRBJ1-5	ASSSSGINQPQH
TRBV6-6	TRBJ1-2	AGTPGEGYGYT
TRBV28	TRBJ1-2	ASNKQGSLYGYT
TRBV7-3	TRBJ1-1	ASSSTMGSTEAF
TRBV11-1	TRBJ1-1	ATQTAPENTEAF
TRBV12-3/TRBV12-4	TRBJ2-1	ASSGSLPRDEQF
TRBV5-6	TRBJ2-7	ASSGWGQIFYSYEQY
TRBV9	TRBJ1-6	ASSVGTGGSPLH
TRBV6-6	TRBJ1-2	ASSPEVDSDYGYT
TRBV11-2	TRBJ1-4	ASSLAYNEKLF
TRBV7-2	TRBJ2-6	ASSSRQSNVLT
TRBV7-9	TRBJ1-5	ASSPEGGQPQH
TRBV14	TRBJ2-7	ASSPRWAGPANEQY
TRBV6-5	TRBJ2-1	ASSYGTIGGNEQF
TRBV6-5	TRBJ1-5	ASTLNRYSNQPQH
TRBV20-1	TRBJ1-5	SAEKGLGGQPQH
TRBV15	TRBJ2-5	ATSRVWETQY
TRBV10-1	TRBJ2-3	AKVTGTRTQY
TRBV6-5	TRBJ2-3	ASSYLSGRSTDTQY
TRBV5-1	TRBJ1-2	ASSATGGYGYT
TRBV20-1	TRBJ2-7	SAPPTGDVLGAEQY
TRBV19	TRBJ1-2	ASSSEGTYGYT
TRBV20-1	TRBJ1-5	SARVGEQPQH
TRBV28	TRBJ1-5	ASSLGREGYSNQPQH
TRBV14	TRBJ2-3	ASSQDRREAGDTQY
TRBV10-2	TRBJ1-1	ASSEGRTEAF
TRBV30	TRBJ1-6	AWSRGGAMGSPLH
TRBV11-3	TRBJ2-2	ASSSQAGLNTGELF
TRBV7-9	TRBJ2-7	ASSFGDSRTYEQY
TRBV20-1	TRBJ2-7	SAEGGGRREQY
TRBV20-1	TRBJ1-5	SARDRAWDQPQH
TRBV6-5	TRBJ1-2	ASSYFRGYNYGYT